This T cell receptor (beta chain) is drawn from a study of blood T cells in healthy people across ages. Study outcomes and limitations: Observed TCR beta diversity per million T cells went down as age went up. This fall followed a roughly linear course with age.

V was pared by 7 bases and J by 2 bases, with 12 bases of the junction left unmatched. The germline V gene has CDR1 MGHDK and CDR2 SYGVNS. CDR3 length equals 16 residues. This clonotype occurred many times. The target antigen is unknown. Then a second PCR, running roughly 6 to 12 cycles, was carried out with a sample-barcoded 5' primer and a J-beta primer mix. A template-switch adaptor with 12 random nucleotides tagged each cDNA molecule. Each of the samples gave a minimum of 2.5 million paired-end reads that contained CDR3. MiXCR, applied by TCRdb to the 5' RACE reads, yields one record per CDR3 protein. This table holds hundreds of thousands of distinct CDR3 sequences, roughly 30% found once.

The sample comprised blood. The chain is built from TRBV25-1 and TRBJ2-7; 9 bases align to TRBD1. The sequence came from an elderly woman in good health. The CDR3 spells CASTQTGTGTTYEQYF. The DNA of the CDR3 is TGTGCCAGCACTCAAACCGGGACAGGGACTACCTACGAGCAGTACTTC.